This T cell receptor (beta chain) was identified during a study of blood T cell repertoires in COVID-19. Across the study: Collection of acute and convalescent COVID-19 samples took place in the United States, Italy and Spain. PBMCs, B-cell-depleted T cells, or T cells were the source of the cDNA or gDNA that made up the material.

The germline gives CDR1 SGHRS, CDR2 YFSETQ. The CDR3 is made up of 14 amino acids. Authors' data handling: Reference gene primers were amplified, and this amplification served to estimate nucleated cell counts. The method was immunoSEQ multiplex PCR; TCRdb's version includes in-frame clones alone and lacks a portion of them. That table is the source of V, J and clone size, and D and trimming were worked out from the DNA. This repertoire shows 220,000 or so clones, 80% to 90% found once; its top ten account for 5.1%. In this sample, this clone turned up a few times. An end of the junction differs from the germline gene, which may be a read error.

The material sequenced was peripheral blood. This receptor was taken from a woman aged 55-70 years who had recovered from COVID-19. The rearrangement links TRBV5-1 to TRBJ1-1, with 10 bases identical to TRBD1. The CDR3 is CASRFDRGRGGAFF. DNA of the CDR3: TGCGCCAGCCGCTTCGACAGGGGGCGCGGAGGAGCTTTCTTT.